This T cell receptor beta chain was retrieved from a study of blood T cell repertoires in COVID-19. At the level of the study: The samples span acute and convalescent COVID-19 from the United States, Italy and Spain.

Original analysis: Nucleated cell number was recorded as an estimate derived from reference gene primer amplification. Using immunoSEQ multiplex PCR, the repertoire was profiled, and TCRdb retains in-frame clones only, with some absent. V and J calls and clone size are given by that table; D and trimming were obtained from the DNA. The repertoire includes more than 45,000 clones, 90% of them detected once, and 5% to 6.5% sits in the top ten. The CDR3 covers 13 residues. V lost 5 bases, J lost 8 bases, and 13 bases lay in between. Germline V gene data show CDR1 as LNHDA and CDR2 as SQIVND (reference sequence).

V is TRBV19 and J is TRBJ2-1; D might be TRBD1 (5 bases). The receptor was isolated from a man between 65 and 85 years old with acute or convalescent COVID-19. Input material: peripheral blood. DNA of the CDR3: TGTGCCAGTAGTCGGCAGGGTAGAGATGAGCAGTTCTTC. The encoded protein is CASSRQGRDEQFF.